This entry lists 13 T cell receptor beta chains sequenced from one sample in a study of cytomegalovirus exposure and HLA in healthy donors. PCR was performed using 60 Vbeta and 13 Jbeta primers. Method: immunoSEQ multiplex PCR; TCRdb's copy keeps in-frame clones and lacks some. Of about 190,000 clones listed, 81% are singletons. The sequenced material came from PBMCs. These TCRs come from a man between 40 and 49 years old in good health and CMV-seropositive.

This chain connects TRBV18 to TRBJ2-7, with 11 positions matching TRBD2. CDR1 is KGHSH and CDR2 is LQKENI in the germline V gene. CDR3 length: 14 residues. The V gene end was trimmed by 3 bases and the J gene end by 4 bases; junction bases not matched to a gene: 2. The CDR3: CASSPGLAEYEQYF. CDR3 sequence (DNA): TGTGCCAGCTCACCGGGACTAGCGGAATACGAGCAGTACTTC.

The chain couples TRBV7-6 to TRBJ1-2, with 11 nucleotides matching TRBD1. V lost 1 base to trimming and J lost 8 bases; unmatched junction nucleotides: 12. The CDR3 is 17 amino acids. Germline CDR1 and CDR2: SGHVS and FNYEAQ. The CDR3 loop reads CASSLVPPGQGAKGYTF. Here the CDR3 DNA reads TGTGCCAGCAGCTTAGTCCCCCCCGGACAGGGGGCCAAGGGCTACACCTTC.

The chain links TRBV27 to TRBJ2-1; possibly TRBD2 for D (6 bases). This CDR3 is 18 amino acids long. CDR1 is MNHEY and CDR2 is SMNVEV in the germline V gene (reference sequence). V was pared by 5 bases and J by 1 base, with 21 bases between. The CDR3 sequence: CASSPHRVFRESYNEQFF. CDR3 nucleotide sequence: TGTGCCAGCAGTCCCCATCGGGTATTTCGGGAGTCCTACAATGAGCAGTTCTTC.

The chain uses TRBV2 and TRBJ1-5, with D possibly TRBD1 on 6 matching bases. This CDR3 contains 14 residues. Trimming cost V 7 bases and J 2 bases, with 12 bases left between them. Germline V gene data show CDR1 as SNHLY and CDR2 as FYNNEI. This CDR3 is CASMVGGGNQPQHF. The CDR3 nucleotides are TGTGCCAGCATGGTTGGGGGCGGCAATCAGCCCCAGCATTTT.

The chain uses TRBV4-2 and TRBJ2-1, with 12 bases that match TRBD1. The V and J ends lost 0 bases and 3 bases, in that order; junction bases with no gene match: 3. Germline V gene sequence: CDR1 LGHNA, CDR2 YNFKEQ. The CDR3 runs to 17 residues. Here the CDR3 reads CASSQDGTGGSYNEQFF. The CDR3 bases are TGTGCCAGCAGCCAAGATGGGACAGGGGGCAGCTACAATGAGCAGTTCTTC.

The V gene is TRBV5-1, the J gene TRBJ2-5, with 8 bases lining up with TRBD2. Germline V lookup: CDR1 SGHRS, CDR2 YFSETQ. This CDR3 is 16 amino acids long. V shed 0 bases, J shed 6 bases, and the junction held 10 bases outside the gene matches. CDR3 in amino acids: CASSLAGAGGVKTQYF. CDR3 nucleotide sequence: TGCGCCAGCAGCTTGGCCGGGGCGGGAGGAGTAAAGACCCAGTACTTC.

The gene calls are TRBV4-1 and TRBJ2-7, with unresolved D. The CDR3 is made up of 13 amino acids. Germline loops: CDR1 MGHRA, CDR2 YSYEKL. V was cut by 2 bases and J by 3 bases, with 8 bases left in between. The CDR3 loop is CASSQNPSYEQYF. CDR3 nucleotides: TGCGCCAGCAGCCAAAACCCTAGCTACGAGCAGTACTTC.

This chain links TRBV7-2 with TRBJ2-5; D gene uncertain. Judging by the DNA end, TRBJ2-7 fits better; the J call may be wrong. CDR3 size: 11 residues. Germline lookup yields CDR1 SGHTA and CDR2 FQGNSA. For the CDR3, the DNA is TGTGCCAGCAGCTCTAAGCGCGAGCAGTACTTC. This translates into CASSSKREQYF.

The V gene is TRBV30, the J gene TRBJ2-3; 9 bases fit TRBD2. This CDR3 contains 13 residues. J lost 4 bases, V lost 8 bases, and 7 bases had no gene match. Germline V lookup: CDR1 GTSNPN, CDR2 SVGIG (reference sequence). The CDR3 DNA sequence: TGTGCCCGATCTAGCGGGACCCCAGATACGCAGTATTTT. It is translated as CARSSGTPDTQYF. Full variable domain (remainder filled in from reference TRBV30 and TRBJ2-3): SQTIHQWPATLVQPVGSPLSLECTVEGTSNPNLYWYRQAAGRGLQLLFYSVGIGQISSEVPQNLSASRPQDRQFILSSKKLLLSDSGFYLCARSSGTPDTQYFGPGTRLTVL.

V gene TRBV9 combines with J gene TRBJ2-3; no clear D gene. Per the germline V gene, CDR1 is SGDLS and CDR2 is YYNGEE. V lost 2 bases and J lost 2, with 12 bases in between. The CDR3 contains 15 residues. The CDR3 region has the DNA TGTGCCAGCAGCGTGGTAGGAGCGACCACAGATACGCAGTATTTT. Translation: CASSVVGATTDTQYF.

This sequence joins TRBV19 and TRBJ1-1; the D gene is possibly TRBD1 (5 bases). This CDR3 comprises 13 residues. The V end was cut by 7 bases, the J end by 2 bases, with 11 bases between. The V gene's germline CDR1 is LNHDA and CDR2 SQIVND (reference sequence). CDR3 in amino acids: CASNQRGNTEAFF. In DNA form, the CDR3 reads TGTGCCAGTAATCAAAGGGGAAACACTGAAGCTTTCTTT.

CDR3: CTIHQGDYGYTF. As DNA, the CDR3 is TGCACCATTCATCAGGGGGACTATGGCTACACCTTC. This chain connects TRBV1 to TRBJ1-2; the D segment call TRBD1 is taken from the table without a DNA check. TRBV1 is labeled a pseudogene. This CDR3 contains 12 residues.

V and J are TRBV29-1 and TRBJ2-1; 14 bases map to TRBD2. The germline V gene encodes CDR1 SQVTM and CDR2 ANQGSEA. The CDR3 runs to 14 residues. V dropped 5 bases and J dropped 10; count of bases not matched to a gene: 7. CDR3 residues: CSVSGTSGSVEQFF. DNA of the CDR3: TGCAGCGTTTCCGGGACTAGCGGGAGTGTAGAGCAGTTCTTC.